This T cell receptor beta chain was sequenced for a study of vaccination and CD4 T cells after COVID-19. Overall study: Post-vaccine sampling followed dose two by a median roughly 70 days (range 14 to 241). Findings of the study overall: Among reactive clones from convalescent patients, a median about 83% appeared only post-vaccination.

The Oncomine TCR Beta short-read assay generated sequence data from the DNA of cultured CD4+ T cells. In TCRdb, the PCR reads were re-called with MiXCR into one record per CDR3 protein. This repertoire shows roughly 13,000 distinct CDR3 sequences, 43% found once; its top ten account for roughly 15%. Details on this clonotype: The antigen remains unidentified.

Indicated treatment: approximately nine-day PBMC culture with coronavirus spike peptide pools or control peptides (ViraFEST assay). T cells were expanded with peptide pools, and expanded clonotypes were identified by TCR sequencing. Per well, 2 million to 2.5 million PBMCs were cultured in the presence of roughly 9 IU/ml IL-2 and 9 to 10 ug/ml peptide pools. The sequence was obtained from a human donor with COVID-19. Sequenced material: cultured CD4+ T cells from blood.

In nucleotides, the CDR3 is TGTGCCAGCAGCGGCGACAGGGTGAGCACAGATACGCAGTATTTT. It specifies CASSGDRVSTDTQYF. The V call is TRBV9, the J call TRBJ2-3, with TRBD1 matching 7 bases. Germline trimming cut 3 bases from V and 0 bases from J; bases unmatched to any gene: 4. Germline V gives CDR1 SGDLS, CDR2 YYNGEE. There are 15 residues in the CDR3. Variable domain in full (rest from reference TRBV9 and TRBJ2-3): DSGVTQTPKHLITATGQRVTLRCSPRSGDLSVYWYQQSLDQGLQFLIQYYNGEERAKGNILERFSAQQFPDLHSELNLSSLELGDSALYFCASSGDRVSTDTQYFGPGTRLTVL.